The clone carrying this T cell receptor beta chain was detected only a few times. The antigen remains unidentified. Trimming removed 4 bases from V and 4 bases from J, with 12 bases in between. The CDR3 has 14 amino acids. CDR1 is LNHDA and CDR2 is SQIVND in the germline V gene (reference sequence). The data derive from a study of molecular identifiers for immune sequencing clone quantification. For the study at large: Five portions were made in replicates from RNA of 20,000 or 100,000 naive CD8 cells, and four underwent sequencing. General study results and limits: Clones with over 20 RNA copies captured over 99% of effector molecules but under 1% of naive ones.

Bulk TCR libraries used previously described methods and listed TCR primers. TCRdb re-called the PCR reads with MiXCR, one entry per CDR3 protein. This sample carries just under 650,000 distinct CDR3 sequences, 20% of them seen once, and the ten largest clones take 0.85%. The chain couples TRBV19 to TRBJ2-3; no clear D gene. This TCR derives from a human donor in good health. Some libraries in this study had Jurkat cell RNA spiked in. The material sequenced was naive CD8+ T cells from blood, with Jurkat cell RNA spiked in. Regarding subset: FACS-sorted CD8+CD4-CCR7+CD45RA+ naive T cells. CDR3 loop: CASSSLGTADTQYF. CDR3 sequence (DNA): TGTGCCAGTAGTAGCCTGGGAACGGCAGATACGCAGTATTTT.